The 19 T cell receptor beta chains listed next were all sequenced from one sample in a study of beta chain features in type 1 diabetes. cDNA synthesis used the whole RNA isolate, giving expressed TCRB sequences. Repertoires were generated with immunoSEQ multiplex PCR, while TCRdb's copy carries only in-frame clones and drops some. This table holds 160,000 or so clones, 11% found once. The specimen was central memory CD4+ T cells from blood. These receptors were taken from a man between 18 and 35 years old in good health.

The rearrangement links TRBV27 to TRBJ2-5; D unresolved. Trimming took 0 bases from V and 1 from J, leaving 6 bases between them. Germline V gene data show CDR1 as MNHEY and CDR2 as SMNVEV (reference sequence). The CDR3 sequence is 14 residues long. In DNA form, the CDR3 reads TGTGCCAGCAGTTTATCGAATCGCCAAGAGACCCAGTACTTC. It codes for CASSLSNRQETQYF.

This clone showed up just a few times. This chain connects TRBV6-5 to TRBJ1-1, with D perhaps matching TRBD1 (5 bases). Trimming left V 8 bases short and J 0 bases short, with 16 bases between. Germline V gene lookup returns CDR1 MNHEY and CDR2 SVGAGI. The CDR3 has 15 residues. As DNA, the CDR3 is TGTGCCAGCCGCGGACAAGGGACCATGAACACTGAAGCTTTCTTT. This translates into CASRGQGTMNTEAFF.

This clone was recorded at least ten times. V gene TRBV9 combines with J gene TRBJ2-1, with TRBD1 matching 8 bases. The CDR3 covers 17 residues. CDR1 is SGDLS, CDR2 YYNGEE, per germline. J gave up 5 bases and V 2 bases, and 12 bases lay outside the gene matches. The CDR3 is CASSVVEGDRPNNEQFF. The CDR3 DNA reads TGTGCCAGCAGCGTCGTAGAGGGGGACAGGCCTAACAATGAGCAGTTCTTC.

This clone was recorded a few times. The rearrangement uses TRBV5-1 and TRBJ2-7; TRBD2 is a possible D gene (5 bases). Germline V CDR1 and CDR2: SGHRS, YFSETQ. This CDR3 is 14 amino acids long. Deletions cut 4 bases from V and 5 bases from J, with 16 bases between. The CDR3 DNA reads TGCGCCAGCAGCCAGGACTGGTTGGGGAACGAGCAGTACTTC. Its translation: CASSQDWLGNEQYF.

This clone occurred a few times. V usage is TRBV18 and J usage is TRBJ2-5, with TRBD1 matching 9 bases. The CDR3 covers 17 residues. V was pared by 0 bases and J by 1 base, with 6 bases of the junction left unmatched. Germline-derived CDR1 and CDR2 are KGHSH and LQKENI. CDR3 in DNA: TGTGCCAGCTCACCACCATCTGGGACAGGGATCCAAGAGACCCAGTACTTC. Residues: CASSPPSGTGIQETQYF.

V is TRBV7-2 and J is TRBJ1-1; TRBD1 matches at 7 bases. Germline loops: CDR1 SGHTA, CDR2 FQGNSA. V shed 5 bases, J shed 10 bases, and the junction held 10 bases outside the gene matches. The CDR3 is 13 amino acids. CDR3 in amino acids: CASSPTGARLAFF. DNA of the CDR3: TGTGCCAGCAGCCCCACAGGGGCGAGGTTAGCTTTCTTT.

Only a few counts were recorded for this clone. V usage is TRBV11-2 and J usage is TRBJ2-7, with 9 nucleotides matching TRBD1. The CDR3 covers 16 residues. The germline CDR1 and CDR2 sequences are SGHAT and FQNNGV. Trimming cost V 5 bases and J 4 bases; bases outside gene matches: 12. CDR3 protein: CASSPTYTGGAYEQYF. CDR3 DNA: TGTGCCAGCAGCCCAACTTATACAGGGGGCGCGTACGAGCAGTACTTC.

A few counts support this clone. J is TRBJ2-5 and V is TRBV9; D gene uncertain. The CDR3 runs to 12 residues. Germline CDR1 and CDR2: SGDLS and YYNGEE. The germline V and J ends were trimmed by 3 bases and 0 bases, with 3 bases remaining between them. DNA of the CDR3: TGTGCCAGCAGCGCAAACCAAGAGACCCAGTACTTC. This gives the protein CASSANQETQYF.

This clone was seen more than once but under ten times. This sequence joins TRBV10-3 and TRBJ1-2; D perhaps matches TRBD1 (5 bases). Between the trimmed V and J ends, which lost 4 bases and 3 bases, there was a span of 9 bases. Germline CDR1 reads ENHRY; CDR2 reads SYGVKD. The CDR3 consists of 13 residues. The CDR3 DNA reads TGTGCCATCAGTGGTGGAGGGGACTATGGCTACACCTTC. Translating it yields CAISGGGDYGYTF.

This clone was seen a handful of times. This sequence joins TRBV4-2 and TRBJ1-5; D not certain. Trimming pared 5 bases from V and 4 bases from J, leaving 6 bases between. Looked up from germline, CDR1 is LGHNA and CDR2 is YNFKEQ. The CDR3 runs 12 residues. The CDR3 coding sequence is TGTGCCAGCAGCTCTACAAATCAGCCCCAGCATTTT. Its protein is CASSSTNQPQHF.

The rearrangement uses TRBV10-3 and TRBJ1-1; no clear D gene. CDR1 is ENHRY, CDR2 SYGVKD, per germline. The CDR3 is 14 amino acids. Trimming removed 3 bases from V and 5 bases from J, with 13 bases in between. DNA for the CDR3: TGTGCCATCAGTGAAAGGGCCTTTGGAACTGAAGCTTTCTTT. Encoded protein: CAISERAFGTEAFF.

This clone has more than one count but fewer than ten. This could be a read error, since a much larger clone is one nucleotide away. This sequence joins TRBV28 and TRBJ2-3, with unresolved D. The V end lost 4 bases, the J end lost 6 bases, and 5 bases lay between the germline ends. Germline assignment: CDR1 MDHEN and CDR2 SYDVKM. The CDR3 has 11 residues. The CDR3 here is CASSSRDTQYF. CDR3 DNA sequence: TGTGCCAGCAGTTCTAGGGATACGCAGTATTTT.

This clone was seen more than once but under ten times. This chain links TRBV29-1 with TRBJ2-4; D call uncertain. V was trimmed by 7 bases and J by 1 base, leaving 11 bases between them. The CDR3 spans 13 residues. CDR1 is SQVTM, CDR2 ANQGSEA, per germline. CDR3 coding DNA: TGCAGCGCTTTACTTCCTGCCAAAAACATTCAGTACTTC. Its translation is CSALLPAKNIQYF.

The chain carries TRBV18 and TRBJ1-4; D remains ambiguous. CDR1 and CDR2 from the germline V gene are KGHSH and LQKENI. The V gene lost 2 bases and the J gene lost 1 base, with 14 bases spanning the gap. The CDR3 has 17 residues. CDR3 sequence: CASSPNTPERTNEKLFF. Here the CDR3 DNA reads TGTGCCAGCTCACCAAATACACCAGAGCGAACTAATGAAAAACTGTTTTTT.

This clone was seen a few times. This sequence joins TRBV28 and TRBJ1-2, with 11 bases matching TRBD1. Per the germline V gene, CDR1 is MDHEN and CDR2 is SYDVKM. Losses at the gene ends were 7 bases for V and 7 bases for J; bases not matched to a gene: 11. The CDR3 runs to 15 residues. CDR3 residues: CASKGQGAQVSGYTF. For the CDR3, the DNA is TGTGCCAGCAAAGGACAGGGGGCGCAGGTCTCTGGCTACACCTTC.

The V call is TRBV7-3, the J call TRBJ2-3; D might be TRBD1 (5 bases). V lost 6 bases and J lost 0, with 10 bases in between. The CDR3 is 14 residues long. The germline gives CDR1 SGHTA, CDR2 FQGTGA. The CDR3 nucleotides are TGTGCCAGCAGTCCGACAGTTAGCACAGATACGCAGTATTTT. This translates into CASSPTVSTDTQYF. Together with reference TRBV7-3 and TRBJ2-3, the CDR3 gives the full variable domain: GAGVSQTPSNKVTEKGKYVELRCDPISGHTALYWYRQSLGQGPEFLIYFQGTGAADDSGLPNDRFFAVRPEGSVSTLKIQRTERGDSAVYLCASSPTVSTDTQYFGPGTRLTVL.

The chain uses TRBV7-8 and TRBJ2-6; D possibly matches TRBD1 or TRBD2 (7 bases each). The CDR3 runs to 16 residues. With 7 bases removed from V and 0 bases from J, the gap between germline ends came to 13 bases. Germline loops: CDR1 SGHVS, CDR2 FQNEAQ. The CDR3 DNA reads TGTGCCAGCACCCCCAGGGGGGGCTCTGGGGCCAACGTCCTGACTTTC. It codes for CASTPRGGSGANVLTF.

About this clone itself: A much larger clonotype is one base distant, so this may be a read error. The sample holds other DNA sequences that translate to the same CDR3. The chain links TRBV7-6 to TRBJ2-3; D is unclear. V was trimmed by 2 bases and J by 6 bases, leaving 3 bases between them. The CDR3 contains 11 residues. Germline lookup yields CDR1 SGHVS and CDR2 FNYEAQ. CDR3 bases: TGTGCCAGCAGCTTAAGGGATACGCAGTATTTT. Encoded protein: CASSLRDTQYF.

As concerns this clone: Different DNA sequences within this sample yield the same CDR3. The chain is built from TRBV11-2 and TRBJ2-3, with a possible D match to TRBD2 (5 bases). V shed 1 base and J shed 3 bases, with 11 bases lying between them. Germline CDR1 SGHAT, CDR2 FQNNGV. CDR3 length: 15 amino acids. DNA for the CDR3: TGTGCCAGCAGCTTAGGTGTTGCGGGTACAGATACGCAGTATTTT. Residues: CASSLGVAGTDTQYF.